This T cell receptor (beta chain) was found in a study of cytomegalovirus exposure and HLA in healthy donors. For the study at large: The approximately 120 validation repertoires were produced on the same platform as the roughly 660 repertoires of the first cohort. This was reported in a later analysis.

Findings of the study overall: The tendency of first-cohort TCR clusters to co-occur in the 120 or so validation repertoires was the finding of a later analysis. Published work reported that the classifier diagnosed cytomegalovirus status with high specificity and sensitivity. The investigators catalogued under 200 TCR beta chains as cytomegalovirus-associated.

Notes on this clone: Its antigen remains unidentified.

The trim removed 3 bases at V and 5 bases at J, leaving 5 bases unmatched. In germline, CDR1 is SGHVS, CDR2 FNYEAQ. The CDR3 has 14 residues. Profiling relied on immunoSEQ multiplex PCR, and the TCRdb table lists in-frame clones only, not all of them. The data hold about 130,000 clones, with about nine tenths observed a single time. The V and J genes are TRBV7-6 and TRBJ2-7; TRBD1 aligns across 9 bases. The origin of this receptor is a man aged 25 to 45 in good health and CMV-seronegative. Sequenced input: PBMCs. The CDR3 reads CASSLRDRDDEQYF. Written as DNA, the CDR3 is TGTGCCAGCAGCTTGAGGGACAGGGACGACGAGCAGTACTTC. The full variable domain, rest sourced from reference TRBV7-6 and TRBJ2-7, is GAGVSQSPRYKVTKRGQDVALRCDPISGHVSLYWYRQALGQGPEFLTYFNYEAQQDKSGLPNDRFSAERPEGSISTLTIQRTEQRDSAMYRCASSLRDRDDEQYFGPGTRLTVT.